Listed below are T cell receptor beta chains from one sample, sequenced in a study of beta chain features in type 1 diabetes. Measured with immunoSEQ multiplex PCR; TCRdb has only the in-frame clones, and not every one. The table lists around 350,000 clones, over 10% of them singletons. Sequencing was performed on naive CD4+ T cells from blood. Receptors were obtained from a young man in good health. Each CDR3 is given with its conserved first and last residue. A D gene is named only where the DNA matches it firmly. Part of the rows lack a size; the others show once, few, many or a class for expanded clones.

v_call	j_call	d_call	clone_size	cdr3_nt	cdr3_aa
TRBV10-3	TRBJ2-3	TRBD1	few	TGTGCCATCAGTGAGTCGACAGGGACAGATACGCAGTATTTT	CAISESTGTDTQYF
TRBV7-3	TRBJ2-3	TRBD2	few	TGTGCCAGCAGCTTAGATCGGCTAGCGGGCGCAGATACGCAGTATTTT	CASSLDRLAGADTQYF
TRBV18	TRBJ2-7	.	.	TGTGCCAGCTCACCCCGGGACACCTACGAGCAGTACTTC	CASSPRDTYEQYF
TRBV28	TRBJ2-7	TRBD2	.	TGTGCCAGCAGTTTACTAGCGGGACTGAGCTCCTACGAGCAGTACTTC	CASSLLAGLSSYEQYF
TRBV29-1	TRBJ2-1	TRBD1	few	TGCAGCGTTGAAGATCTTAAGGGACAGGGATGGGGAAATGAGCAGTTCTTC	CSVEDLKGQGWGNEQFF
TRBV30	TRBJ2-3	TRBD2	.	TGTGCCTGGAGTGTAGGGACTAGCGGGATCTCGGATACGCAGTATTTT	CAWSVGTSGISDTQYF
TRBV7-3	TRBJ2-1	.	.	TGTGCCAGCAGCGTAAACAGTGACAATGAGCAGTTCTTC	CASSVNSDNEQFF
TRBV21-1	TRBJ2-7	.	few	TGTGCCAGCAGCAAACGGACAGGGGGCATATACGAGCAGTACTTC	CASSKRTGGIYEQYF
TRBV30	TRBJ1-1	.	.	TGTGCCTGGAGTGTACATAAGAACACTGAAGCTTTCTTT	CAWSVHKNTEAFF
TRBV28	TRBJ1-2	TRBD1	few	TGTGCCAGCAGTCCAGGGGGCTTGGACTATGGCTACACCTTC	CASSPGGLDYGYTF
TRBV7-3	TRBJ1-1	.	.	TGTGCCAGCAGCTCTCGGAGGGGCCCAACCAAGCAAGGCACTGAAGCTTTCTTT	CASSSRRGPTKQGTEAFF
TRBV30	TRBJ1-4	.	.	TGTGCCTGGGCTATTCGAGGTGGGGAAAAACTGTTTTTT	CAWAIRGGEKLFF
TRBV6-1	TRBJ2-5	.	few	TGTGCCAGCAGTGAAGCGCTAGTTTCAGAGACCCAGTACTTC	CASSEALVSETQYF
TRBV4-2	TRBJ2-1	.	few	TGTGCCAGCAGCCAAGACCCCCGAAGTGGAGGGTACAATGAGCAGTTCTTC	CASSQDPRSGGYNEQFF